These 25 T cell receptor beta chains originate from one sample sequenced in a study of cytomegalovirus exposure and HLA in healthy donors. Primers included in the PCR were 60 Vbeta and 13 Jbeta primers. The table came from immunoSEQ multiplex PCR; TCRdb's copy has only in-frame clones and leaves some out. The sample gives over 120,000 clones, around 75% of which show up once; 2.9% is in the top ten. Sequenced material: PBMCs. All receptors come from a woman between 25 and 40 years old in good health and CMV-seronegative.

This chain joins TRBV25-1 and TRBJ2-3; tentatively, D is TRBD2 (7 bases). Trimming pared 1 base from V and 6 bases from J, leaving 14 bases between. CDR3 length equals 15 residues. Germline V gene lookup returns CDR1 MGHDK and CDR2 SYGVNS. The CDR3: CASSEFRGAGDTQYF. For the CDR3, the DNA is TGTGCCAGCAGTGAATTCCGGGGGGCCGGGGATACGCAGTATTTT.

This chain links TRBV7-3 with TRBJ2-3; 8 nucleotides agree with TRBD2. This CDR3 is 14 amino acids long. The V gene end was trimmed by 5 bases and the J gene end by 6 bases; junction bases not matched to a gene: 7. From germline, CDR1 is SGHTA and CDR2 FQGTGA. The DNA of the CDR3 is TGTGCCAGCAGCCTTAGCGGGACTTCGGATACGCAGTATTTT. This encodes CASSLSGTSDTQYF.

This clone was counted only a few times. The chain is built from TRBV6-1 and TRBJ2-2, with a possible D match to TRBD1 (6 bases). Trimming shortened V by 7 bases and J by 6 bases, and 12 bases separated the two germline ends. The CDR3 has 13 amino acids. Germline CDR1 is MNHNS and CDR2 is SASEGT. Here the CDR3 reads CASNFRGAGELFF. In nucleotides, the CDR3 is TGTGCCAGCAATTTCAGGGGAGCCGGGGAGCTGTTTTTT.

This chain uses TRBV9 with TRBJ2-3, with D uncertain. The germline V and J ends were trimmed by 2 bases and 0 bases, with 13 bases remaining between them. This CDR3 is 16 amino acids long. The V gene's germline CDR1 is SGDLS and CDR2 YYNGEE. Here the CDR3 reads CASSVAHWASTDTQYF. The CDR3, as DNA: TGTGCCAGCAGCGTGGCCCACTGGGCTAGCACAGATACGCAGTATTTT.

The rearrangement uses TRBV2 and TRBJ1-2; 7 bases are shared with TRBD1. The ends lost 6 bases at V and 2 bases at J; junction bases unmatched: 3. Germline-derived CDR1 and CDR2 are SNHLY and FYNNEI. The CDR3 is 13 residues long. CDR3 coding DNA: TGTGCCAGCAGACAGGGGTCCAACTATGGCTACACCTTC. Translating gives CASRQGSNYGYTF.

The chain has TRBV7-8 and TRBJ2-1, with 13 bases that match TRBD2. Germline V CDR1 and CDR2: SGHVS, FQNEAQ. This CDR3 has 16 amino acids. V trimming: 1 base; J trimming: 10 bases; junction bases outside the gene matches: 7. Here the CDR3 reads CASSLVLAGGGGEQFF. The CDR3 DNA reads TGTGCCAGCAGCTTAGTACTAGCGGGAGGGGGGGGAGAGCAGTTCTTC.

The chain links TRBV9 to TRBJ2-1, with 7 bases matching TRBD2. The CDR3 runs 15 residues. V shed 7 bases, J shed 3 bases, and the junction held 10 bases outside the gene matches. Germline CDR1 and CDR2: SGDLS and YYNGEE. DNA of the CDR3: TGTGCCAGCGGGAGGGCGGGAGATGTCTACAATGAGCAGTTCTTC. It encodes CASGRAGDVYNEQFF.

In this sample, this clone turned up a few times. The V gene is TRBV28, the J gene TRBJ1-2, with 7 bases that match TRBD1. The CDR3 spans 13 residues. J gave up 7 bases and V 5 bases, and 7 bases lay outside the gene matches. Germline V gives CDR1 MDHEN, CDR2 SYDVKM. CDR3 amino acids: CASSGDSWGGYTF. DNA of the CDR3: TGTGCCAGCAGTGGGGACAGCTGGGGTGGCTACACCTTC.

The chain employs TRBV28 and TRBJ2-7; D may be TRBD2 (5 bases). The CDR3 sequence is 14 residues long. Per the germline V gene, CDR1 is MDHEN and CDR2 is SYDVKM. The V gene lost 1 base and the J gene lost 3 bases, with 10 bases spanning the gap. The CDR3 region is CASSLSQTIYEQYF. Here the CDR3 DNA reads TGTGCCAGCAGTTTATCCCAGACTATCTACGAGCAGTACTTC.

J is TRBJ2-2 and V is TRBV7-8, with D tentatively TRBD1 (6 bases). Per germline, CDR1 SGHVS and CDR2 FQNEAQ. CDR3 length: 18 residues. The V end was cut by 5 bases, the J end by 0 bases, with 19 bases between. CDR3 in DNA: TGTGCCAGCAGCCCCCAGGGGCTGTACAGCGCGAACACCGGGGAGCTGTTTTTT. Translation gives CASSPQGLYSANTGELFF.

The chain couples TRBV7-9 to TRBJ1-5, with TRBD1 as a possible D gene (5 bases). From germline, CDR1 is SEHNR and CDR2 FQNEAQ (reference sequence). The germline V and J ends were trimmed by 5 bases and 6 bases, with 14 bases remaining between them. The CDR3 loop spans 14 amino acids. The CDR3 spells CASSTTGPGQPQHF. DNA for the CDR3: TGTGCCAGCAGCACAACAGGACCGGGTCAGCCCCAGCATTTT. The full variable domain, in which reference TRBV7-9 and TRBJ1-5 provide the parts outside the CDR3, is DTGVSQNPRHKITKRGQNVTFRCDPISEHNRLYWYRQTLGQGPEFLTYFQNEAQLEKSRLLSDRFSAERPKGSFSTLEIQRTEQGDSAMYLCASSTTGPGQPQHFGDGTRLSIL.

The chain couples TRBV5-6 to TRBJ2-7; tentative D call: TRBD1 (5 bases). Germline CDR1 is SGHDT and CDR2 is YYEEEE. The CDR3 contains 14 residues. Trimming took off 2 bases at V and 4 bases at J, with 13 bases between the two ends. As DNA, the CDR3 is TGTGCCAGCAGCTTAGGGGTCACCTCTTACGAGCAGTACTTC. Translation gives CASSLGVTSYEQYF.

V usage is TRBV2 and J usage is TRBJ1-2; D call uncertain. This CDR3 region has 13 residues. Trimming took off 7 bases at V and 8 bases at J, with 17 bases between the two ends. Germline CDR1 reads SNHLY; CDR2 reads FYNNEI. CDR3 in amino acids: CASTPRGSGGYTF. DNA for the CDR3: TGTGCCAGCACGCCCCGGGGTTCGGGAGGCTACACCTTC. Full variable domain (missing parts from reference TRBV2 and TRBJ1-2): EPEVTQTPSHQVTQMGQEVILRCVPISNHLYFYWYRQILGQKVEFLVSFYNNEISEKSEIFDDQFSVERPDGSNFTLKIRSTKLEDSAMYFCASTPRGSGGYTFGSGTRLTVV.

The chain has TRBV9 and TRBJ2-1, with 8 bases fitting TRBD1. This CDR3 comprises 16 residues. The germline V gene encodes CDR1 SGDLS and CDR2 YYNGEE. Trimming cost V 4 bases and J 2 bases; bases outside gene matches: 8. The CDR3 DNA sequence: TGTGCCAGCAGCTTACAGACAGGGGCTACCTACAATGAGCAGTTCTTC. Encoded protein: CASSLQTGATYNEQFF.

The chain links TRBV7-9 to TRBJ1-1, with 7 bases matching TRBD1. The CDR3 loop spans 13 amino acids. The V segment lost 1 base and the J segment 5 bases; nucleotides outside the gene matches: 1. Germline V gene sequence: CDR1 SEHNR, CDR2 FQNEAQ (reference sequence). The CDR3 bases are TGTGCCAGCAGCTTAGGGGGACAGACTGAAGCTTTCTTT. It codes for CASSLGGQTEAFF.

The chain recombines TRBV7-9 with TRBJ2-7; TRBD1 might be the D (5 bases). This CDR3 has 14 residues. The germline gives CDR1 SEHNR, CDR2 FQNEAQ (reference sequence). V was cut by 6 bases and J by 2 bases, with 14 bases left in between. The CDR3 DNA reads TGTGCCAGCAGTCTTGACAGCTTTCCCTACGAGCAGTACTTC. This sequence encodes CASSLDSFPYEQYF.

The chain has TRBV6-1 and TRBJ1-5; D uncertain. V was pared by 2 bases and J by 2 bases, with 13 bases between. This CDR3 has 16 amino acids. Germline V CDR1 and CDR2: MNHNS, SASEGT. This CDR3 is CASSESVGSGNQPQHF. The CDR3 region has the DNA TGTGCCAGCAGTGAATCGGTCGGGTCGGGCAATCAGCCCCAGCATTTT.

The chain links TRBV7-9 to TRBJ2-7; tentatively, D is TRBD1 (7 bases). Germline V CDR1 and CDR2: SEHNR, FQNEAQ (reference sequence). V dropped 7 bases and J dropped 6 bases, with 16 bases sitting between them. This CDR3 spans 13 amino acids. CDR3 sequence (DNA): TGTGCCAGCACGGGGACCCAGGGGGGCGAGCAGTACTTC. Its translation is CASTGTQGGEQYF.

CDR3 sequence: CASESWGGNTEAFF. The DNA of the CDR3 is TGTGCCAGCGAATCGTGGGGCGGAAACACTGAAGCTTTCTTT. V and J are TRBV6-5 and TRBJ1-1, with a possible D match to TRBD1 (5 bases). Germline V gene data show CDR1 as MNHEY and CDR2 as SVGAGI. Trimming stripped 8 bases from V and 2 bases from J, with 15 bases between. CDR3 size: 14 residues.

The rearrangement joins TRBV5-6 to TRBJ2-7, with D perhaps matching TRBD1 (6 bases). The germline V gene encodes CDR1 SGHDT and CDR2 YYEEEE. The CDR3 sequence is 16 residues long. V gave up 4 bases and J gave up 0 bases, with 17 bases separating them. The CDR3, as DNA: TGTGCCAGCAGCCCAACCCCTGTCAGGGGCTCCTACGAGCAGTACTTC. Amino acids: CASSPTPVRGSYEQYF.

This clone occurred a few times. The V and J genes are TRBV15 and TRBJ2-7; the match to TRBD1 covers 9 bases. The ends lost 4 bases at V and 6 bases at J; junction bases unmatched: 7. The germline CDR1 and CDR2 sequences are LNHNV and YYDKDF (reference sequence). The CDR3 spans 14 residues. CDR3 sequence: CATSKDRGWGEQYF. CDR3 nucleotide sequence: TGTGCCACCAGCAAGGACAGGGGTTGGGGCGAGCAGTACTTC.

V gene TRBV7-2 combines with J gene TRBJ2-1; D not certain. In germline, CDR1 is SGHTA, CDR2 FQGNSA. V was clipped by 5 bases and J by 1 base, with 15 bases between them. The CDR3 has 16 amino acids. CDR3 nucleotides: TGTGCCAGCAGCCCCCGGGTTTTCGGGTCCTACAATGAGCAGTTCTTC. Protein product: CASSPRVFGSYNEQFF.

J is TRBJ2-3 and V is TRBV6-1, with 9 bases that match TRBD1. Germline V gives CDR1 MNHNS, CDR2 SASEGT. Germline trimming cut 4 bases from V and 4 bases from J; bases unmatched to any gene: 3. This CDR3 is built from 14 residues. The CDR3: CASSGDRESDTQYF. The CDR3 bases are TGTGCCAGCAGTGGGGACAGGGAATCAGATACGCAGTATTTT.

The rearrangement uses TRBV27 and TRBJ2-5, with 8 bases that match TRBD1. The DNA end lines up better with TRBJ2-7; the J call may be wrong. Germline assignment: CDR1 MNHEY and CDR2 SMNVEV (reference sequence). This CDR3 spans 14 amino acids. The chain's CDR3 is CASSPGQGIHEQYF. DNA for the CDR3: TGTGCCAGCAGCCCCGGACAGGGTATCCACGAGCAGTACTTC.

This clone was picked up one time. The chain joins TRBV9 to TRBJ2-7; D perhaps matches TRBD2 (6 bases). Germline V lookup: CDR1 SGDLS, CDR2 YYNGEE. This CDR3 comprises 16 residues. The V end was cut by 3 bases, the J end by 0 bases, with 16 bases between. CDR3 nucleotides: TGTGCCAGCAGCGCAGACGTAGACGGGAGCTCCTACGAGCAGTACTTC. The encoded protein is CASSADVDGSSYEQYF.